This TCR beta chain was recorded in a study of blood T cell repertoires in COVID-19. Study as a whole: Samples of COVID-19 (acute and convalescent) were obtained from the United States, Italy and Spain. The cDNA or gDNA used as material had been derived from T cells, B-cell-depleted T cells, or PBMCs.

With V trimmed by 0 bases and J by 1 base, 4 bases remained unmatched. The CDR3 length is 16 residues. Germline CDR1 SGHRS, CDR2 YFSETQ. Authors' data handling: Amplification with reference gene primers provided the estimates of nucleated cell counts. Here immunoSEQ multiplex PCR was the method, and the copy in TCRdb shows in-frame clones only, minus some. V, J and clone size are those of that table, while D and trimming were read from the DNA. The sample lists roughly 100,000 clones; more than 75% were seen once. J is TRBJ2-5 and V is TRBV5-1; 9 bases fit TRBD2. What was sequenced was peripheral blood. This TCR came from a man over 45 with active or convalescent COVID-19. CDR3 DNA: TGCGCCAGCAGCTTGGCCGGGCGGGGGGGCCAAGAGACCCAGTACTTC. It is translated as CASSLAGRGGQETQYF. Combining the CDR3 with reference TRBV5-1 and TRBJ2-5 gives the whole variable domain KAGVTQTPRYLIKTRGQQVTLSCSPISGHRSVSWYQQTPGQGLQFLFEYFSETQRNKGNFPGRFSGRQFSNSRSEMNVSTLELGDSALYLCASSLAGRGGQETQYFGPGTRLLVL.